Listed here are 26 T cell receptor beta chains from one sample, sequenced in a study of Ad26.COV2.S vaccination and SARS-CoV-2 variants. Treatment of the sample: some 20 received Ad26.COV2.S at low or high dose, single or two shots; about 5 received placebo; per-sample allocation not given. On day 63 after the first injection, vaccine and placebo recipients gave samples. TCRdb keeps only in-frame clones here, not all; method: immunoSEQ multiplex PCR. This table has approximately 500,000 clones, around 85% appearing once. Sequences were derived from peripheral blood, sampled in a trial of Ad26.COV2.S vaccine versus placebo. These TCRs come from a person between 18 and 65 years old who received the Ad26.COV2.S COVID-19 vaccine or a placebo.

V usage is TRBV3-1 (or the pseudogene TRBV3-2) and J usage is TRBJ2-1, with D unclear. The CDR3 spans 14 residues. Trimming pared 0 bases from V and 8 bases from J, leaving 11 bases between. Germline V gene lookup returns CDR1 LGHDT and CDR2 YNNKEL (reference sequence). The DNA for the CDR3 is TGTGCCAGCAGCCAAGAAGACCGGGCAGATGAGCAGTTCTTC. It translates to CASSQEDRADEQFF.

The CDR3 region has the DNA TGTGCCAGCAGCCTCTCACCGGGACAGCGTTACGAGCAGTACTTC. This gives the protein CASSLSPGQRYEQYF. This chain links TRBV4-2 with TRBJ2-7; TRBD1 aligns across 7 bases. The CDR3 has 15 residues. The V segment lost 4 bases and the J segment 4 bases; nucleotides outside the gene matches: 10. In germline, CDR1 is LGHNA, CDR2 YNFKEQ.

The rearrangement joins TRBV3-1 (or the pseudogene TRBV3-2) to TRBJ2-5; D is perhaps TRBD1 or TRBD2 (6 bases each). V was clipped by 0 bases and J by 5 bases, with 13 bases between them. The CDR3 has 15 residues. Germline CDR1 and CDR2: LGHDT and YNNKEL (reference sequence). CDR3 DNA: TGTGCCAGCAGCCAAGAGGGGGCTCGGGGGGAGACCCAGTACTTC. This codes for CASSQEGARGETQYF.

This clone was detected many times. V usage is TRBV2 and J usage is TRBJ1-2; the match to TRBD1 covers 7 bases. V dropped 5 bases and J dropped 0; count of bases not matched to a gene: 3. The germline V gene has CDR1 SNHLY and CDR2 FYNNEI. The CDR3 runs 14 residues. CDR3: CASSSGTANYGYTF. The CDR3 DNA is TGTGCCAGCAGTTCCGGGACAGCTAACTATGGCTACACCTTC.

The chain links TRBV2 to TRBJ1-1, with no clear D. This CDR3 has 12 residues. Per the germline V gene, CDR1 is SNHLY and CDR2 is FYNNEI. V was clipped by 8 bases and J by 2 bases, with 9 bases between them. The CDR3 DNA follows: TGTGCCAGCCACCATAGCAACACTGAAGCTTTCTTT. Translation: CASHHSNTEAFF. Full variable domain (missing parts from reference TRBV2 and TRBJ1-1): EPEVTQTPSHQVTQMGQEVILRCVPISNHLYFYWYRQILGQKVEFLVSFYNNEISEKSEIFDDQFSVERPDGSNFTLKIRSTKLEDSAMYFCASHHSNTEAFFGQGTRLTVV.

The CDR3 region has the DNA TGTGCCTGGAGTCAGACTGGGAGCGGGGAGCTGTTTTTT. Its protein is CAWSQTGSGELFF. The chain employs TRBV30 and TRBJ2-2, with D tentatively TRBD2 (5 bases). This CDR3 contains 13 residues. Germline assignment: CDR1 GTSNPN and CDR2 SVGIG (reference sequence). Trimming took off 2 bases at V and 7 bases at J, with 11 bases between the two ends. Using reference TRBV30 and TRBJ2-2 for the parts outside the CDR3, the full variable domain is SQTIHQWPATLVQPVGSPLSLECTVEGTSNPNLYWYRQAAGRGLQLLFYSVGIGQISSEVPQNLSASRPQDRQFILSSKKLLLSDSGFYLCAWSQTGSGELFFGEGSRLTVL.

This clone was recorded a few times. The V gene is TRBV7-9, the J gene TRBJ2-1, with D tentatively TRBD2 (5 bases). The CDR3 is 15 residues long. Germline V lookup: CDR1 SEHNR, CDR2 FQNEAQ (reference sequence). The V and J ends lost 0 bases and 0 bases respectively, with 6 bases between them. The CDR3 region is CASSLAGSSYNEQFF. The CDR3 DNA sequence: TGTGCCAGCAGCTTAGCGGGGAGCTCCTACAATGAGCAGTTCTTC.

The gene calls are TRBV7-6 and TRBJ1-4; D is undetermined. Trimming shortened V by 1 base and J by 7 bases, and 13 bases separated the two germline ends. Looked up from germline, CDR1 is SGHVS and CDR2 is FNYEAQ. The CDR3 runs 15 residues. In DNA, the CDR3 is TGTGCCAGCAGCTTAGGAGAAGGGCTAGGTGAAAAACTGTTTTTT. It encodes CASSLGEGLGEKLFF.

The CDR3: CASSPPDTEAFF. The CDR3 coding sequence is TGTGCCAGCAGCCCTCCCGACACTGAAGCTTTCTTT. The chain employs TRBV28 and TRBJ1-1; D gene uncertain. Germline CDR1 is MDHEN and CDR2 is SYDVKM. V lost 6 bases, J lost 3 bases, and 8 bases lay in between. The CDR3 totals 12 residues.

The chain joins TRBV6-5 to TRBJ2-7, with TRBD1 matching over 8 bases. Per the germline V gene, CDR1 is MNHEY and CDR2 is SVGAGI. The CDR3 length is 14 residues. Trimming cost V 6 bases and J 0 bases; bases outside gene matches: 4. CDR3 sequence (DNA): TGTGCCAGCAGGGCACAGGGGGGCTCCTACGAGCAGTACTTC. Protein product: CASRAQGGSYEQYF.

The rearrangement uses TRBV29-1 and TRBJ1-1; perhaps TRBD1 as D (5 bases). The germline gives CDR1 SQVTM, CDR2 ANQGSEA. The CDR3 extends over 14 amino acids. Deletions cut 4 bases from V and 1 base from J, with 13 bases between. The CDR3 coding sequence is TGCAGCGTTGTCTTCGGGGCGGCGAACACTGAAGCTTTCTTT. This codes for CSVVFGAANTEAFF.

In DNA form, the CDR3 reads TGTGCCAGCAGTTTGACAGTCTCCTACGAGCAGTACTTC. The encoded protein is CASSLTVSYEQYF. The chain joins TRBV28 to TRBJ2-7; the D gene is possibly TRBD1 (5 bases). Per the germline V gene, CDR1 is MDHEN and CDR2 is SYDVKM. The CDR3 is 13 residues long. The V gene lost 3 bases and the J gene lost 0 bases, with 6 bases spanning the gap.

This chain joins TRBV7-3 and TRBJ2-3; D is ambiguous. Deletions cut 0 bases from V and 6 bases from J, with 4 bases between. The CDR3 length is 12 residues. Per germline, CDR1 SGHTA and CDR2 FQGTGA. The CDR3 loop reads CASSLTPDTQYF. DNA for the CDR3: TGTGCCAGCAGCTTAACCCCCGATACGCAGTATTTT.

This chain connects TRBV30 to TRBJ1-2; D might be TRBD1 (5 bases). V lost 2 bases and J 2 bases, leaving 15 bases between the germline ends. The CDR3 has 15 amino acids. Germline assignment: CDR1 GTSNPN and CDR2 SVGIG (reference sequence). The DNA for the CDR3 is TGTGCCTGGAGTACTGCCAGGGCCCTCAACTATGGCTACACCTTC. Translation: CAWSTARALNYGYTF.

The chain has TRBV19 and TRBJ1-4, with 8 bases matching TRBD1. CDR3 length: 14 residues. Looked up from germline, CDR1 is LNHDA and CDR2 is SQIVND (reference sequence). Germline trimming cut 7 bases from V and 4 bases from J; bases unmatched to any gene: 5. CDR3 nucleotides: TGTGCCAGTACAAGGACAGGGAGTAATGAAAAACTGTTTTTT. It translates to CASTRTGSNEKLFF.

CDR3 DNA sequence: TGTGCCAGCAGCTCCGCAGGGGGCTCCTACAATGAGCAGTTCTTC. Its protein is CASSSAGGSYNEQFF. The chain uses TRBV11-3 and TRBJ2-1, with 7 bases lining up with TRBD1. The length of the CDR3 is 15 residues. J was trimmed by 0 bases and V by 4 bases; bases with no gene match: 3. CDR1 SGHNT and CDR2 YENEEA come from the germline V gene.

This clone was counted between two and nine times. The V gene is TRBV30, the J gene TRBJ1-4; TRBD1 matches 10 bases. Losses at the gene ends were 7 bases for V and 0 bases for J; bases not matched to a gene: 11. The CDR3 totals 17 residues. CDR1 and CDR2 (germline): GTSNPN, SVGIG (reference sequence). For the CDR3, the DNA is TGTGCCTCCGAATTGACAGGGGGCTTTGCAACTAATGAAAAACTGTTTTTT. Residues: CASELTGGFATNEKLFF. Combining the CDR3 with reference TRBV30 and TRBJ1-4 gives the whole variable domain SQTIHQWPATLVQPVGSPLSLECTVEGTSNPNLYWYRQAAGRGLQLLFYSVGIGQISSEVPQNLSASRPQDRQFILSSKKLLLSDSGFYLCASELTGGFATNEKLFFGSGTQLSVL.

This chain uses TRBV27 with TRBJ1-2, with D unresolved. CDR1 is MNHEY, CDR2 SMNVEV, per germline (reference sequence). V dropped 7 bases and J dropped 0 bases, with 9 bases sitting between them. The CDR3 consists of 13 residues. The CDR3 coding sequence is TGTGCCAGCAAGCTCACAGCTAACTATGGCTACACCTTC. Amino acids: CASKLTANYGYTF.

The gene calls are TRBV3-1 (or the pseudogene TRBV3-2) and TRBJ2-7; D unclear. The germline gives CDR1 LGHDT, CDR2 YNNKEL (reference sequence). V lost 3 bases, J lost 3 bases, and 6 bases lay in between. The CDR3 is made up of 12 amino acids. The CDR3 region is CASSQASYEQYF. As DNA, the CDR3 is TGTGCCAGCAGCCAGGCTAGCTACGAGCAGTACTTC.

V is TRBV29-1 and J is TRBJ2-1; D is tentatively TRBD1 or TRBD2 (5 bases each). This CDR3 region has 12 residues. The ends were cut back, 8 bases at V and 5 bases at J, with 13 bases in the middle. Germline assignment: CDR1 SQVTM and CDR2 ANQGSEA. In DNA, the CDR3 is TGCAGCTCAACTTGGGGGAACAATGAGCAGTTCTTC. As protein: CSSTWGNNEQFF.

The chain links TRBV5-5 to TRBJ1-1; a weak D match, TRBD1 (6 bases). V was shortened by 4 bases and J by 6 bases, with 10 bases between the two germline ends. Germline CDR1 SGHKS, CDR2 YYEKEE (reference sequence). The CDR3 is 12 amino acids. For the CDR3, the DNA is TGTGCCAGCAGCCGACAGGCTTCTGAAGCTTTCTTT. Its translation: CASSRQASEAFF.

The chain employs TRBV6-5 and TRBJ2-1; maybe TRBD1 (5 bases). The CDR3 sequence is 16 residues long. Germline CDR1 reads MNHEY; CDR2 reads SVGAGI. Trimming took off 2 bases at V and 0 bases at J, with 11 bases between the two ends. This CDR3 reads CASSYLGPGSYNEQFF. The CDR3 DNA reads TGTGCCAGCAGTTACCTGGGGCCAGGCTCCTACAATGAGCAGTTCTTC.

The chain uses TRBV19 and TRBJ2-3; D gene uncertain. This CDR3 region has 11 residues. With 6 bases removed from V and 2 bases from J, the gap between germline ends came to 3 bases. Germline V CDR1 and CDR2: LNHDA, SQIVND (reference sequence). The CDR3: CASRTTDTQYF. CDR3 coding DNA: TGTGCCAGTAGGACCACAGATACGCAGTATTTT.

The rearrangement uses TRBV28 and TRBJ2-2, with D possibly being TRBD1 (5 bases). The CDR3 is made up of 14 amino acids. Germline V gene data show CDR1 as MDHEN and CDR2 as SYDVKM. Trimming stripped 7 bases from V and 1 base from J, with 10 bases between. The CDR3 nucleotides read TGTGCCAGCATCACAGGTTTGAACACCGGGGAGCTGTTTTTT. Its translation: CASITGLNTGELFF.

The CDR3 DNA reads as TGCGCCAGCAGCTTGGGAGTGACAGGAGATGGCTACACCTTC. This sequence encodes CASSLGVTGDGYTF. The V gene is TRBV5-1, the J gene TRBJ1-2, with D possibly TRBD1 on 6 matching bases. CDR1 is SGHRS and CDR2 is YFSETQ in the germline V gene. V was trimmed by 0 bases and J by 6 bases, leaving 12 bases between them. The CDR3 consists of 14 residues. Full variable domain (rest looked up from reference TRBV5-1 and TRBJ1-2): KAGVTQTPRYLIKTRGQQVTLSCSPISGHRSVSWYQQTPGQGLQFLFEYFSETQRNKGNFPGRFSGRQFSNSRSEMNVSTLELGDSALYLCASSLGVTGDGYTFGSGTRLTVV.

V usage is TRBV2 and J usage is TRBJ1-1; 8 nucleotides match TRBD1. The germline V gene encodes CDR1 SNHLY and CDR2 FYNNEI. The V and J ends lost 7 bases and 4 bases, in that order; junction bases with no gene match: 11. CDR3 length: 15 residues. DNA for the CDR3: TGTGCCAGCATCCCCAGGGGGCTTGGATTCACTGAAGCTTTCTTT. It yields the protein CASIPRGLGFTEAFF.